Below, 4 T cell receptor beta chains from the same sample are listed, as sequenced in a study of blood T cell repertoires in COVID-19. Clones were read by immunoSEQ multiplex PCR, and TCRdb kept only the in-frame ones, dropping some. The repertoire holds roughly 200,000 clones, with around 82% as singletons. Sequencing was performed on peripheral blood. These receptors all stem from a man between 50 and 59 years old with active or convalescent COVID-19.

This clone was picked up one time. The chain is built from TRBV4-1 and TRBJ2-7; TRBD1 might be the D (5 bases). CDR3 size: 16 residues. Germline assignment: CDR1 MGHRA and CDR2 YSYEKL. The V end was cut by 0 bases, the J end by 0 bases, with 12 bases between. The CDR3 loop reads CASSQDPWTSSYEQYF. Written as DNA, the CDR3 is TGCGCCAGCAGCCAAGACCCCTGGACAAGCTCCTACGAGCAGTACTTC.

V usage is TRBV5-1 and J usage is TRBJ1-4, with D possibly being TRBD1 (5 bases). CDR1 SGHRS and CDR2 YFSETQ come from the germline V gene. V was cut by 4 bases and J by 5 bases, with 15 bases left in between. The CDR3 has 15 residues. The CDR3 DNA reads as TGCGCCAGCAGCCCGCTGACAGCGGGAAATGAAAAACTGTTTTTT. It codes for CASSPLTAGNEKLFF.

V usage is TRBV3-1 (or the pseudogene TRBV3-2) and J usage is TRBJ1-1, with D unclear. Trimming shortened V by 0 bases and J by 6 bases, and 11 bases separated the two germline ends. CDR1 is LGHDT, CDR2 YNNKEL, per germline (reference sequence). The CDR3 length is 14 residues. CDR3 in DNA: TGTGCCAGCAGCCAAGATGGGCAGAGGGCTGAAGCTTTCTTT. Translating gives CASSQDGQRAEAFF.

Written as DNA, the CDR3 is TGTGCCACCAGTGATTCCCCCAAAGGTGTAGGGGACAATCAGCCCCAGCATTTT. It codes for CATSDSPKGVGDNQPQHF. The J gene is TRBJ1-5, the V gene TRBV24-1; D possibly corresponds to TRBD1 (5 bases). The germline V gene has CDR1 KGHDR and CDR2 SFDVKD. V was trimmed by 2 bases and J by 3 bases, leaving 19 bases between them. The CDR3 has 18 amino acids.